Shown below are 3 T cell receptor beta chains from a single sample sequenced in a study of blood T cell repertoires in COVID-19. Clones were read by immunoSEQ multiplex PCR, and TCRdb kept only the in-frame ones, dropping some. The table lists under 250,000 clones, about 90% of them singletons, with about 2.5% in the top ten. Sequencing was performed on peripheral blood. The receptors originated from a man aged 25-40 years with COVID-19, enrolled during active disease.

In nucleotides, the CDR3 is TGTGCCAGCAGCTTGGGACCGGGGTCCTACAATGAGCAGTTCTTC. It codes for CASSLGPGSYNEQFF. The V and J genes are TRBV5-4 and TRBJ2-1; perhaps TRBD2 as D (5 bases). CDR3 size: 15 residues. CDR1 is SGHNT, CDR2 YYREEE, per germline (reference sequence). With 0 bases removed from V and 1 base from J, the gap between germline ends came to 8 bases.

The CDR3 sequence: CASSGRQGETYEQYF. CDR3 bases: TGTGCCAGCAGCGGGCGACAGGGGGAGACCTACGAGCAGTACTTC. The V call is TRBV7-8, the J call TRBJ2-7, with 9 bases identical to TRBD1. CDR1 is SGHVS, CDR2 FQNEAQ, per germline. V was clipped by 5 bases and J by 2 bases; unmatched bases: 7. The CDR3 contains 15 residues.

CDR3 nucleotide sequence: TGTGCCAGCAGCTTAGAAACAGGCAGGGAGGATAGGAATGAGCAGTTCTTC. It encodes CASSLETGREDRNEQFF. The chain is built from TRBV7-3 and TRBJ2-1, with TRBD2 as a possible D gene (6 bases). V gave up 2 bases and J gave up 7 bases, with 21 bases separating them. The CDR3 contains 17 residues. Germline loops: CDR1 SGHTA, CDR2 FQGTGA.